This T cell receptor (beta chain) emerged from a study of CD8+ T cells in alopecia areata. Across the whole study: Female C3H/HeJ mice aged about 7-10 weeks received skin from approximately 6-12-month-old C3H/HeJ donors with spontaneous alopecia.

Unmatched junction bases numbered 4, after V lost 3 bases and J lost 3 bases. Germline CDR1 and CDR2: NNHDY and SYVADS. This CDR3 has 16 amino acids. Findings and limits, study-wide: It was lesional scalp, especially alopecia totalis/universalis, that showed higher clonality than normal scalp.

Sorting of pooled cutaneous lymph node cells used CD4, CD8alpha, NKG2D, NKG2ACE and other markers. RNA was extracted and reverse transcribed into cDNA as the sequencing template. Data came from immunoSEQ multiplex PCR; TCRdb stores just in-frame clones and leaves some out. The repertoire consists of about 270,000 clones, none detected only once. With respect to this clone: Antigen: not known. A read error is possible here, since a much larger clone lies one base away. Germline and genes: mouse. The DNA ends 4 residues before the CDR3 does, and the rest of the CDR3 is filled in from the germline J gene.

The V gene is TRBV13-3, the J gene TRBJ2-2; the match to TRBD2 covers 11 bases. The sequenced sample was CD4+ T cells sorted from a lymph node. The receptor was isolated from a C3H/HeJ mouse with alopecia areata. MHC haplotype here: H2-k. The part of the CDR3 DNA that was read is TGTGCCAGCAGTGGGCCGGGACTGGGGGACACCGGG. It specifies CASSGPGLGDTG. The full CDR3 sequence reads CASSGPGLGDTGQLYF. Variable domain in full (rest from reference TRBV13-3 and TRBJ2-2): EAAVTQSPRSKVAVTGGKVTLSCHQTNNHDYMYWYRQDTGHGLRLIHYSYVADSTEKGDIPDGYKASRPSQENFSLILELASLSQTAVYFCASSGPGLGDTGQLYFGEGSKLTVL.